This T cell receptor beta chain emerged from a study of cytomegalovirus exposure and HLA in healthy donors. Overall study context: An early data release held tens of millions of unique TCRs from HLA-typed donors.

This clone was counted a single time. The antigen is unknown. Per the germline V gene, CDR1 is MGHRA and CDR2 is YSYEKL. Losses at the gene ends were 4 bases for V and 5 bases for J; bases not matched to a gene: 6. The CDR3 is 15 residues long. Study conclusions and caveats: In a later analysis, TCR beta V- and J-gene trimming showed a link to a missense DCLRE1C variant.

Donors consisted of healthy bone marrow donors. Both 60 Vbeta primers and 13 Jbeta primers went into the PCR. Clones were read by immunoSEQ multiplex PCR, and TCRdb kept only the in-frame ones, dropping some. The top ten hold approximately 1.5% of the sample, which has tens of thousands of clones, more than 75% seen once. The source of this sequence is a female donor in good health and CMV-seronegative. The V gene is TRBV4-1, the J gene TRBJ2-2, with 8 bases that match TRBD2. The sequencing input was PBMCs. The CDR3 region has the DNA TGCGCCAGCAGCCCCGGGGGGGCGCGTACCGGGGAGCTGTTTTTT. The encoded protein is CASSPGGARTGELFF.